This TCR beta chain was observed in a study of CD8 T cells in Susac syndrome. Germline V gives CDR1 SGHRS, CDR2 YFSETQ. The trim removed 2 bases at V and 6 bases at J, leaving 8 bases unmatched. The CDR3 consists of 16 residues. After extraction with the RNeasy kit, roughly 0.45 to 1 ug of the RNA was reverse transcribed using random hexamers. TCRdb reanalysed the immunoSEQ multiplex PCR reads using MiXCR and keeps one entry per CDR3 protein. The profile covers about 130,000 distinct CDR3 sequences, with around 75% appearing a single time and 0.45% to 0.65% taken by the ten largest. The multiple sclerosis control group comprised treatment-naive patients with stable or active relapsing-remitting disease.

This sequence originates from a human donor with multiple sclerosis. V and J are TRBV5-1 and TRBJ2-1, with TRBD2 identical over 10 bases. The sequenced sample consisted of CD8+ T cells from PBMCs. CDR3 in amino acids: CASSFPQREGRNEQFF. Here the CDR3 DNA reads TGCGCCAGCAGCTTCCCTCAGCGGGAGGGCCGCAATGAGCAGTTCTTC.